This TCR beta chain originates from a study of blood T cell repertoires in COVID-19. Overall study context: Some COVID-19 samples were acute and others convalescent; all came from the United States, Italy and Spain.

Data came from immunoSEQ multiplex PCR; TCRdb stores just in-frame clones and leaves some out. The sample yields some 200,000 clones, around 87% seen once. The sequence came from a middle-aged man with active or convalescent COVID-19. The specimen sequenced was peripheral blood.

CDR3 sequence (DNA): TGTGCCAGCAGCGAGACAGGGCGTAGGACTGAAGCTTTCTTT. Amino acid sequence: CASSETGRRTEAFF. The chain couples TRBV2 to TRBJ1-1; 7 positions agree with TRBD1. The V gene's germline CDR1 is SNHLY and CDR2 FYNNEI. This CDR3 contains 14 residues. With V trimmed by 6 bases and J by 5 bases, 9 bases remained unmatched.